This TCR beta chain was retrieved from a study of shared clonotypes between healthy human individuals (dated by TCRdb to the early 2020s). At the level of the whole study: The cohort comprised a couple of women and a few men aged 18 to 49 years. For each donor, CD4 naive and CD4 memory were each given three plates, CD8 naive was given two plates, and CD8 memory was given one plate. To estimate repertoire size and how much clonotype sharing occurs between individuals, the study deeply sequenced the blood TCR repertoires of roughly 5 healthy adults. Libraries were prepared and TCR repertoires were sequenced by different laboratories using diverse techniques, in order to increase sequencing depth and limit assay-specific biases. Between about 0.8 and 9.5 billion PBMCs per donor were obtained by leukapheresis.

The research as a whole found: Based on pairwise subsampling, the degree of clonotype sharing among donors was expected to be affected by sequencing depth. Sampling was restricted to blood, and TCR repertoires in tissues likely differ from the TCR repertoires found in blood. Naive subsets generally had larger estimated clonotype richness than memory subsets. The small number of donors limited the genetic and exposure-history diversity represented. About 5% of naive CD4, roughly 3.5% of naive CD8, 2% to 2.5% of memory CD4, and 0.4% of memory CD8 clonotypes were shared across several donors. Clonotypes shared by all four sorted-subset donors showed higher generation probabilities than non-shared clonotypes. Incomplete sequencing was indicated by rarefaction of sorted-subset datasets, despite the large sequencing depth.

In regard to this clone: No antigen is known for it. No quality values exist for individual bases; no much larger clone is one base distant.

Ends trimmed: V by 0 bases, J by 0 bases; bases unmatched to a gene: 10. As encoded in the germline V gene, CDR1 is ENHRY while CDR2 is SYGVKD. The CDR3 contains 18 residues, cysteine and phenylalanine counted. Just the 54-base CDR3 DNA is kept, in frame starting at base 1. Using the deep immunoSEQ assay, TCR CDR3 regions were amplified from genomic DNA by multiplex PCR. For each cell subset, the extracted genomic DNA was distributed evenly across all wells of several immunoSEQ 96-well plates, and each plate served as one replicate. For sorted subsets, approximately 200 ng of genomic DNA, equivalent to around 31,000 T cell genomes, went into each replicate PCR. The purified libraries were quantified using a Qubit 3.0 fluorometer, sized with a Bioanalyzer 2100, and then quantified again using the KAPA Library Quantification kit. Every immunoSEQ 96-well plate was sequenced on a separate single-read 150-cycle Illumina NextSeq 550 flow cell. In the paper's pipeline: The immunoSEQ output contained only junctional sequences without quality scores, so filtering could not match that applied to full-length reads. Sequences were annotated with PyIR, a Python wrapper for IgBLAST v1.9, using IMGT germline references to assign V/J genes and CDR3. Reads were removed for weak V/J assignments (E-value above 1e-6), missing CDR3, stop codons, out-of-frame junctions, or ambiguous translated residues. V3J clonotypes were defined as sequences sharing the same inferred V gene, J gene, and CDR3 amino acid sequence. Percentage overlap between repertoires was computed as shared unique clonotypes divided by the size of the smaller repertoire. Richness of each repertoire was evaluated using RTK rarefaction, the Chao1 estimator, and Recon v2.1 estimates of unobserved clonotypes. OLGA was used to compute generation probabilities for all TCRbeta clonotypes that the gDNA method yielded from a handful of donors. Not all clones reach the TCRdb copy of this immuneACCESS table, which keeps in-frame sequences only. Checked studies attribute under half of the gap to unresolved V genes and leave the rest unexplained. V and J calls plus clone size are reproduced from that table; the DNA served to infer D and trimming. For this sample the table gives approximately 640,000 clones, of which about 90% were detected only once. The ten top clones hold 30% to 40% of the sample.

The donors were healthy, HIV-negative adults who had no recently reported acute infections or vaccinations. Every donor was a Caucasian adult residing in Nashville, Tennessee, USA. CD8 memory samples combined magnetically selected CD45RO+ cells with CCR7-negative CD45RA+ effector memory (TemRA) cells. After blood collection by leukapheresis, PBMCs were isolated using Ficoll-Histopaque density gradient centrifugation and then cryopreserved in the vapor phase of liquid nitrogen. Analytical flow cytometry was used to check the purity and quantity of every magnetically sorted T cell population. From each sorted fraction, genomic DNA was isolated and quantified by UV absorbance on a Nanodrop 2000c.

This chain joins TRBV10-3 to TRBJ2-7, with 8 middle bases fitting TRBD1. The TCR comes from a man between 18 and 29 years old in good health. Some clones in this sample may be carry-over from other donors' samples. The specimen sequenced was memory CD8+ T cells from PBMCs. Read against the paper, the sample's cell subset or site label means: CD45RO+ cells pooled with CCR7-negative TemRA cells. The CDR3: CAISESRTGPLSSYEQYF. The DNA reads TGTGCCATCAGTGAGTCTCGGACAGGGCCTTTAAGCTCCTACGAGCAGTACTTC.